A selection of T cell receptor beta chains follows, all from one sample in a study of response to subunit inactivated influenza vaccine. TCRdb reanalysed the RT-PCR reads using MiXCR and keeps one entry per CDR3 protein. The sample contains more than 450,000 distinct CDR3 sequences, around 11% of which appear only once. These data were also filed under a second study, of T cells expressing NK-cell markers.

Sequencing used PBMCs from blood, obtained on the day of vaccination. These receptors were collected from a man aged 50 to 59 who received an inactivated influenza vaccine. Each CDR3 is given with its conserved first and last residue. The D gene is left open where the match is weak. Clone size appears in some rows only: once, few, many, or a class for an expanded clone.

>few|-|TRBV9|TRBJ2-5
TGTGCCAGCAGCGCCTTGGTAGCGGACCCCAGAGAGACCCAGTACTTC
CASSALVADPRETQYF
>many|-|TRBV7-2|TRBJ2-1
TGTGCCAGCAGCTTAGGGGAGTTGGGGTTCAATGAGCAGTTCTTC
CASSLGELGFNEQFF
>few|-|TRBV12-3/TRBV12-4|TRBJ2-1
TGTGCCAGCAGTGCTGTAAGTAGCTCCTACAATGAGCAGTTCTTC
CASSAVSSSYNEQFF
>many|-|TRBV29-1|TRBJ1-4
TGCAGCGCCGGGGACAACTTTAATGAAAAACTGTTTTTT
CSAGDNFNEKLFF
>few|TRBD2|TRBV18|TRBJ2-1
TGTGCCAGCTCACCAGCCTCGTGGGGGACTAGCTCCAATGAGCAGTTCTTC
CASSPASWGTSSNEQFF
>-|-|TRBV20-1|TRBJ1-5
TGCAGTGCAAACCCGATCGGCAATCAGCCCCAGCATTTT
CSANPIGNQPQHF
>few|TRBD1|TRBV29-1|TRBJ2-1
TGCAGCCTGGGCCAGGGGGCACGAGAGCAGTTCTTC
CSLGQGAREQFF
>few|-|TRBV14|TRBJ2-6
TGTGCCAGCAGCCAAGATACAGTGGCTTCTGGGGCCAACGTCCTGACTTTC
CASSQDTVASGANVLTF
>few|-|TRBV6-2/TRBV6-3|TRBJ2-7
TGTGCCAGCAACCACCCTCGCTACGAGCAGTACTTC
CASNHPRYEQYF
>few|TRBD1|TRBV11-2|TRBJ2-2
TGTGCCAGCAGATCCGGGACAGGGAAAACCGGGGAGCTGTTTTTT
CASRSGTGKTGELFF
>few|-|TRBV7-2|TRBJ2-2
TGTGCCAGCAGCCCCGCGCTGTTGGAGCTGTTTTTT
CASSPALLELFF
>-|TRBD1|TRBV7-9|TRBJ2-3
TGTGCCAGCCGGGGACAGGGTACAGATACGCAGTATTTT
CASRGQGTDTQYF
>-|-|TRBV20-1|TRBJ2-1
TGCAGTGCTAGACTAGTTCCTGAGCAGTTCTTC
CSARLVPEQFF
>few|-|TRBV28|TRBJ1-1
TGTGCCAGCAGTTTGTCTGGGGGGGGTCCTGAAGCTTTCTTT
CASSLSGGGPEAFF
>-|TRBD2|TRBV19|TRBJ2-7
TGTGCCAGTAGATGGACTAGCGGGGGCTCCTACGAGCAGTACTTC
CASRWTSGGSYEQYF
>many|-|TRBV28|TRBJ2-3
TGTGCCAGCAGTTCCAGGTTCACAGATACGCAGTATTTT
CASSSRFTDTQYF
>-|TRBD1|TRBV2|TRBJ2-1
TGTGCCAGCAGGGACAGGGGGGCTGAGCAGTTCTTC
CASRDRGAEQFF
>-|-|TRBV27|TRBJ2-1
TGTGCCAGCCGTGACACCGCCTACAATGAGCAGTTCTTC
CASRDTAYNEQFF
>-|-|TRBV7-2|TRBJ2-4
TGTGCCAGCAGCTTCAACAGGGAAGGGCAGTACTTC
CASSFNREGQYF
>-|TRBD1|TRBV28|TRBJ2-1
TGTGCCAGCAGGCCCGCGGACAGGGGGCGATATCATGAGCAGTTCTTC
CASRPADRGRYHEQFF
>many|-|TRBV5-6|TRBJ2-1
TGTGCCAGCAGCTTGGGATCAGTGGGGGCTTCGTTTCACTTC
CASSLGSVGASFHF
>few|-|TRBV28|TRBJ2-3
TGTGCCAGCAGTTTCCCCTTAACGGTGGACTTGGGGACAGATACGCAGTATTTT
CASSFPLTVDLGTDTQYF
>-|-|TRBV4-3|TRBJ2-4
TGCGCCAGCAGCCAAGGACAGGCTGGGGCCAAAAACATTCAGTACTTC
CASSQGQAGAKNIQYF
>-|TRBD2|TRBV3-1|TRBJ2-1
TGTGCCAGCAGCCTTGAAGCGGGGGGGACCTACAATGAGCAGTTCTTC
CASSLEAGGTYNEQFF
>few|-|TRBV20-1|TRBJ2-3
TGCAGTGCCCAACGGGGGGCGGGCACAGATACGCAGTATTTT
CSAQRGAGTDTQYF
>few|TRBD2|TRBV20-1|TRBJ2-3
TGCAGTGCTAGGTCGACTAGCGCGGGAGATACGCAGTATTTT
CSARSTSAGDTQYF
>-|-|TRBV15|TRBJ2-1
TGTGCCACCAGCAGAGATGGTTTTGTTCCAGGACGAGAACTGCTCTTC
CATSRDGFVPGRELLF
>many|TRBD2|TRBV6-2/TRBV6-3|TRBJ2-1
TGTGCCAGCAGAACTAGGGGACTAGCCACCGGTGAGCAGTTCTTC
CASRTRGLATGEQFF
>-|-|TRBV29-1|TRBJ2-5
TGCAGCGTGGGGGCCGGGGGCCAGGAGACCCAGTACTTC
CSVGAGGQETQYF
>few|-|TRBV28|TRBJ2-5
TGTGCCAGCAGTTTGCGTCTTCCCCGGCGGGAGACCCAGTACTTC
CASSLRLPRRETQYF
>-|-|TRBV10-3|TRBJ1-1
TGTGCCATCAGTGACACCCTTTCAACTGAAGCTTTCTTT
CAISDTLSTEAFF
>few|-|TRBV20-1|TRBJ1-2
TGCAGTGCTACCGGGACTCCGCGAAGTCATGGCTACACCTTC
CSATGTPRSHGYTF